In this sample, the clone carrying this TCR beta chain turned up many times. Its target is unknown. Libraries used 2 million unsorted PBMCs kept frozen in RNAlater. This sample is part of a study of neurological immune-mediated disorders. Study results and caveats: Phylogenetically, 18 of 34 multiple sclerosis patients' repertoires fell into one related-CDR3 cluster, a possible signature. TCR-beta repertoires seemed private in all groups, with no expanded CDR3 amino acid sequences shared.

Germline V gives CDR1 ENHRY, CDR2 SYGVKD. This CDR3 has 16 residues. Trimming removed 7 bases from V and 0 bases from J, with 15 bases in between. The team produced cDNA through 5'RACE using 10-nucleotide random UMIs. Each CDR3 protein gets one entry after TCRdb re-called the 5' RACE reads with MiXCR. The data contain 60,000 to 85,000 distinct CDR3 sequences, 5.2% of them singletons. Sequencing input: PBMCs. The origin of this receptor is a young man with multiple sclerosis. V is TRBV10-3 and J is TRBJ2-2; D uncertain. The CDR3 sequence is CAIKRRTDANTGELFF. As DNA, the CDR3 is TGTGCCATCAAAAGAAGGACGGACGCGAACACCGGGGAGCTGTTTTTT.